This record covers a single TCR beta chain. The antigen is not known. CDR1 is SGHVS and CDR2 is FQNEAQ in the germline V gene. The CDR3 sequence is 16 residues long. V was trimmed by 0 bases and J by 3 bases, leaving 12 bases between them. These data originate in a study of cytomegalovirus exposure and HLA in healthy donors. The PCR ran on 60 Vbeta and 13 Jbeta primers. The data were produced by immunoSEQ multiplex PCR, yet TCRdb's version contains in-frame clones alone and is incomplete. The profile shows roughly 71,000 clones, approximately 60% of them singletons. Study-level results: Among the sequence variants, a highly shared cluster was likely an artifact of sequencing. In a later analysis, a missense DCLRE1C variant was linked to TCR beta V- and J-gene trimming. Apparent HLA restriction characterized most CMV-associated TCR beta chains in a later analysis. The authors excluded some V segments, including TRBV6-2 and TRBV6-3, as indistinguishable.

Source material: PBMCs. The origin of this receptor is a man aged 25 to 40 in good health and CMV-seronegative. The rearrangement uses TRBV7-8 and TRBJ2-1, with D possibly TRBD2 on 6 matching bases. The CDR3 nucleotides read TGTGCCAGCAGCTTAGCGCCTCGGGACTTCTACAATGAGCAGTTCTTC. Protein product: CASSLAPRDFYNEQFF. Full variable domain (rest looked up from reference TRBV7-8 and TRBJ2-1): GAGVSQSPRYKVAKRGQDVALRCDPISGHVSLFWYQQALGQGPEFLTYFQNEAQLDKSGLPSDRFFAERPEGSVSTLKIQRTQQEDSAVYLCASSLAPRDFYNEQFFGPGTRLTVL.